This TCR beta chain was recorded in a study of CD8 T cells in ankylosing spondylitis. Broader study findings: Existing reports had already noted some motif variants in reactive arthritis synovial fluid and blood. It appeared that ankylosing spondylitis blood was characterized by a TCR beta motif of roughly 8 highly homologous variants.

As concerns this clonotype: Its antigen is still unknown.

The CDR3 has 15 residues. Germline CDR1 reads LGHNA; CDR2 reads YSLEER. Trimming removed 0 bases from V and 0 bases from J, with 8 bases in between. TCRdb reprocessed the 5' RACE reads via MiXCR and lists one record per CDR3 protein. The data hold about 800,000 distinct CDR3 sequences, with about an eighth observed a single time. Material for sequencing was blood, either unsorted or a sorted T cell fraction (not recorded which). The chain has TRBV4-3 and TRBJ1-1; D perhaps matches TRBD1 (6 bases). The clonotype comes from a male donor with ankylosing spondylitis. CDR3 amino acids: CASSQDDRMNTEAFF. CDR3 bases: TGCGCCAGCAGCCAAGATGACAGGATGAACACTGAAGCTTTCTTT.